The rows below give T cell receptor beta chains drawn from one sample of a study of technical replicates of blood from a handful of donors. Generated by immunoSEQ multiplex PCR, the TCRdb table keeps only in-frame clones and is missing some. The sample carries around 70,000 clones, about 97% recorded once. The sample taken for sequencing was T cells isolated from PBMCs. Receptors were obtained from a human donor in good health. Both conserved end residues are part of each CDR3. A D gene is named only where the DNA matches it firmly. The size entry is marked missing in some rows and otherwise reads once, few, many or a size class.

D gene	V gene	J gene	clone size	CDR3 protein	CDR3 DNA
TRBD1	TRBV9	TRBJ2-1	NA	CASSKQGAPRNEQFF	TGTGCCAGCAGTAAACAGGGGGCGCCGAGGAATGAGCAGTTCTTC
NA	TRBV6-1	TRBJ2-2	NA	CASSSTGVSTGELFF	TGTGCCAGCTCATCTACGGGAGTTAGCACCGGGGAGCTGTTTTTT
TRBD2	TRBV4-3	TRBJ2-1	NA	CASSQFILGLAGGREQFF	TGCGCCAGCAGCCAATTCATTCTTGGGCTAGCGGGAGGTAGAGAGCAGTTCTTC
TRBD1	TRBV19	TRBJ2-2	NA	CASTPGTGNTGELFF	TGTGCCAGTACCCCCGGGACAGGGAACACCGGGGAGCTGTTTTTT
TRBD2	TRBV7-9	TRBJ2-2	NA	CASSLFGLGGGELFF	TGTGCCAGCAGCTTATTCGGACTAGGCGGCGGGGAGCTGTTTTTT
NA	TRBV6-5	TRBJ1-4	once	CASSWVGSDEKLFF	TGTGCCAGCAGTTGGGTAGGGAGCGATGAAAAACTGTTTTTT
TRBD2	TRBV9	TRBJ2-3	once	CASSEGLAPDTQYF	TGTGCCAGCAGCGAGGGACTAGCCCCAGATACGCAGTATTTT
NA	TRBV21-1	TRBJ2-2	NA	CASRQYRGGAGELFF	TGTGCCAGCAGACAATACAGGGGAGGTGCTGGGGAGCTGTTTTTT
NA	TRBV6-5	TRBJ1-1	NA	CASSWGTTEAFF	TGTGCCAGCAGTTGGGGCACCACTGAAGCTTTCTTT
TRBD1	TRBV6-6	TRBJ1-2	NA	CASLSPQGINYGYTF	TGTGCCAGCCTATCCCCACAGGGGATTAATTATGGCTACACCTTC
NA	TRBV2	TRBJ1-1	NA	CASKPLWGGMNTEAFF	TGTGCCAGCAAACCCCTTTGGGGGGGGATGAACACTGAAGCTTTCTTT
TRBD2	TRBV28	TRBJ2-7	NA	CASSLQRERAYEQYF	TGTGCCAGCAGTTTACAGCGGGAGCGAGCCTACGAGCAGTACTTC
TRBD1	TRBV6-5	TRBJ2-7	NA	CASSPPTGIYEQYF	TGTGCCAGCAGTCCGCCGACAGGGATTTACGAGCAGTACTTC
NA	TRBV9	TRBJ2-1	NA	CASSEEGGAAYNEQFF	TGTGCCAGCAGCGAGGAGGGGGGGGCGGCCTACAATGAGCAGTTCTTC
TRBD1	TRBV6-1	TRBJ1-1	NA	CASGMDRDLSGAFF	TGTGCCAGCGGGATGGACAGGGACTTATCGGGAGCTTTCTTT
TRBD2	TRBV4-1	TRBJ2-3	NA	CASSLLAASTDTQYF	TGCGCCAGCAGCCTACTAGCGGCTAGCACAGATACGCAGTATTTT
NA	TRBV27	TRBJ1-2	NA	CASSPYYPPNYGYTF	TGTGCCAGCAGTCCCTACTACCCCCCAAACTATGGCTACACCTTC
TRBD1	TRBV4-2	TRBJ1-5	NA	CASSQVPGGDQPQHF	TGTGCCAGCAGCCAAGTCCCAGGGGGCGATCAGCCCCAGCATTTT
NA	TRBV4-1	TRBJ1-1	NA	CASSLRGNTEAFF	TGCGCCAGCAGCCTTCGAGGGAACACTGAAGCTTTCTTT
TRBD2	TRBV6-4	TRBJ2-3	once	CATRTSGNTDTQYF	TGTGCCACGCGAACTAGCGGCAACACAGATACGCAGTATTTT
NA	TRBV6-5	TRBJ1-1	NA	CASSPTPSNTEAFF	TGTGCCAGCAGTCCGACACCTTCCAACACTGAAGCTTTCTTT
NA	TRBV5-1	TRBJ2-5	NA	CASSSSSETQYF	TGCGCCAGCAGCTCTAGCTCAGAGACCCAGTACTTC
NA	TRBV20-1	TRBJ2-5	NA	CSAGGRETQYF	TGCAGTGCTGGAGGCCGGGAGACCCAGTACTTC
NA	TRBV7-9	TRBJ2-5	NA	CASSYTRDFQETQYF	TGTGCCAGCAGCTACACCCGGGACTTCCAAGAGACCCAGTACTTC
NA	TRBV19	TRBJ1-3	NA	CASRWTAGNTIYF	TGTGCCAGTAGGTGGACTGCTGGAAACACCATATATTTT
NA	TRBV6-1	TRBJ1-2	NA	CASSEQATYGYTF	TGTGCCAGCAGTGAACAGGCAACCTATGGCTACACCTTC
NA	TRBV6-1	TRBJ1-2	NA	CASSEWAGEGYTF	TGTGCCAGCAGTGAATGGGCGGGGGAAGGCTACACCTTC
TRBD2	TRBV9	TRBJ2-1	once	CASSVKGAGEDNEQFF	TGTGCCAGCAGCGTAAAAGGGGCGGGAGAGGACAATGAGCAGTTCTTC
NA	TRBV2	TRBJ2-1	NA	CASTLRTDRYNEQFF	TGTGCCAGCACACTCCGGACGGACAGATACAATGAGCAGTTCTTC
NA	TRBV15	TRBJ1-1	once	CATSPVGSENTEAFF	TGTGCCACCAGCCCCGTTGGCTCCGAGAACACTGAAGCTTTCTTT
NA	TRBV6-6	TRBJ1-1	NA	CASSYSGAEAFF	TGTGCCAGCAGTTACTCCGGGGCTGAAGCTTTCTTT
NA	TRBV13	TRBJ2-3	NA	CASTPGTDTQYF	TGTGCCAGCACTCCTGGCACAGATACGCAGTATTTT
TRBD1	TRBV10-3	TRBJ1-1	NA	CAIRDRVNTEAFF	TGTGCCATCAGGGACAGGGTTAACACTGAAGCTTTCTTT
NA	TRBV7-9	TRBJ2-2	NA	CASSLDRWNTGELFF	TGTGCCAGCAGCTTAGACAGGTGGAACACCGGGGAGCTGTTTTTT
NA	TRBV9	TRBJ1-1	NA	CASSQEGLVTEAFF	TGTGCCAGCTCTCAGGAGGGGTTGGTCACTGAAGCTTTCTTT
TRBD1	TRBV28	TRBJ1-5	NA	CASSRGQGNQPQHF	TGTGCCAGCAGCCGAGGACAGGGTAACCAACCCCAGCATTTT
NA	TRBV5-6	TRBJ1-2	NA	CASSSQGIYGYTF	TGTGCCAGCAGCTCCCAGGGGATCTATGGCTACACCTTC
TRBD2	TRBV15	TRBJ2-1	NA	CATSSQRESWNEQFF	TGTGCCACCAGCTCCCAGCGGGAGAGCTGGAATGAGCAGTTCTTC
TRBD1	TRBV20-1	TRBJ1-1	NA	CSARRTGEAFF	TGCAGTGCTAGACGGACAGGTGAAGCTTTCTTT
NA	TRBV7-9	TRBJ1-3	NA	CASSLVSNTIYF	TGTGCCAGCAGCTTAGTATCCAACACCATATATTTT
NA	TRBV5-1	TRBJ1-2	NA	CASSLVSGANYGYTF	TGCGCCAGCAGCTTGGTTTCAGGGGCAAACTATGGCTACACCTTC
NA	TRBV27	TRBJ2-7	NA	CASSAMAARYEQYF	TGTGCCAGCAGTGCGATGGCGGCCCGATACGAGCAGTACTTC
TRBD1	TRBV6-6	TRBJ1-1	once	CASRDPGTGGVTEAFF	TGTGCCAGCAGGGACCCCGGGACAGGGGGCGTCACTGAAGCTTTCTTT
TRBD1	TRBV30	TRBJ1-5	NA	CAWRSRMGQGAGQPQHF	TGTGCCTGGAGATCTCGAATGGGACAGGGGGCTGGACAGCCCCAGCATTTT
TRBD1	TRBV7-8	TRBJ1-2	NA	CASSLGGQGPYGYTF	TGTGCCAGCAGCTTAGGGGGACAGGGGCCTTATGGCTACACCTTC
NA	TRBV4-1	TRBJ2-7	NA	CASSQEILPSGEQYF	TGCGCCAGCAGCCAAGAAATACTACCCTCGGGAGAGCAGTACTTC